The present T cell receptor beta chain was sequenced within a study of cytomegalovirus exposure and HLA in healthy donors. For the study at large: Both the roughly 120 validation repertoires and the 666 first-cohort repertoires used the same platform, as reported by a later analysis.

The CDR3 spans 14 residues. The V segment lost 2 bases and the J segment 3 bases; nucleotides outside the gene matches: 4. CDR1 is SGDLS and CDR2 is YYNGEE in the germline V gene. This clone was counted a few times. The antigen remains unidentified. Using immunoSEQ multiplex PCR, the repertoire was profiled, and TCRdb retains in-frame clones only, with some absent. The sample has about 220,000 clones, around nine tenths seen once; the top ten hold over 2.5%. Whole-study findings and limits: In a later analysis, first-cohort TCR clusters were found to tend to co-occur in the approximately 110 validation repertoires. In vitro testing confirmed a few CMV-associated chains as specific for CMV antigens. Most TCR sequences were rare, but some public TCRs occurred in many donors.

This chain links TRBV9 with TRBJ1-2; 7 positions match TRBD1. Sequenced input: PBMCs. This TCR was sampled from a young woman in good health and CMV-seronegative. CDR3: CASSVTGEDYGYTF. The CDR3, as DNA: TGTGCCAGCAGCGTCACAGGGGAGGACTATGGCTACACCTTC.